This entry is about one T cell receptor (beta chain). Its specificity is unknown. This record belongs to a study of tumor-infiltrating lymphocytes in localized non-small cell lung cancer. The repertoire was sequenced with immunoSEQ multiplex PCR; TCRdb's copy has only in-frame clones and lacks some. This table holds under 8,500 clones, roughly 80% found once. Study-level points and caveats: Different pieces of the same tissue were used for each assay.

The V and J ends lost 8 bases and 7 bases respectively, with 12 bases between them. The CDR3 runs 12 residues. Germline assignment: CDR1 MNHNY and CDR2 SVGAGI (reference sequence). The clonotype was recovered from a human donor with non-small cell lung cancer. The rearrangement joins TRBV6-6 to TRBJ1-5; weak D call: TRBD1 (5 bases). Sequencing input: lung tumor tissue. This chain's CDR3 is CASQLQGQPQHF. The CDR3 nucleotides read TGTGCCAGCCAACTGCAGGGACAGCCCCAGCATTTT.